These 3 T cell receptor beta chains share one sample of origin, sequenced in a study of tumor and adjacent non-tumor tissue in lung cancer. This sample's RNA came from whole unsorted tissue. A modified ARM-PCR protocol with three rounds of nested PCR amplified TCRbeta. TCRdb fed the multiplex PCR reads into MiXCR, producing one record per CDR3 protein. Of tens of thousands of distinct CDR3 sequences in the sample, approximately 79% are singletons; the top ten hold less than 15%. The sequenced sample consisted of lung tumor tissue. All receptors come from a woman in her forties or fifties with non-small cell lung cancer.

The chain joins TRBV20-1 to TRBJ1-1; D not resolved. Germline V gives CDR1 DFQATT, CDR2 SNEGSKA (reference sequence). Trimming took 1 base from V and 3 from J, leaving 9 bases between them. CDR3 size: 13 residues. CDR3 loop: CSARGVRDTEAFF. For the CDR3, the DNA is TGCAGTGCTAGAGGGGTGAGGGACACTGAAGCTTTCTTT.

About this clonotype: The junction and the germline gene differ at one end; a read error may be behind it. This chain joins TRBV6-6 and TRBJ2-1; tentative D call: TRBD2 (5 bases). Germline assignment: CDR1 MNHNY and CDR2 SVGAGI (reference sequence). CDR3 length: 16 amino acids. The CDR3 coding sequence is TGTACCAGCAGTTTTCCTCGGGGAGATGCCTACAATGAGCAGTTCTTC. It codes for CTSSFPRGDAYNEQFF.

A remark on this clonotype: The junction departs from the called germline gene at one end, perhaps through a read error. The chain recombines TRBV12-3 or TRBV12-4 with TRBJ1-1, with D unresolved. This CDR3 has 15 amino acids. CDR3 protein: CASRKLKTVNTDAFF. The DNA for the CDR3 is TGTGCCAGCAGGAAGTTAAAAACGGTCAACACTGATGCTTTCTTT.